This TCR beta chain was captured by sequencing in a study of response to subunit inactivated influenza vaccine. Study results and limitations: Few additional T cells are recruited per seasonal influenza vaccination, authors suggested.

The table lists this clonotype with a few counts. Its antigen is not identified. The CDR3 loop spans 16 amino acids. Germline trimming cut 3 bases from V and 6 bases from J; bases unmatched to any gene: 10. The germline gives CDR1 LGHNA, CDR2 YNFKEQ. Using its own MiXCR run on the RT-PCR reads, TCRdb lists one record per CDR3 protein. There are more than 450,000 distinct CDR3 sequences in the sample; around 8% occur only once, and 10% to 15% lies in the top ten. Sequenced here: PBMCs from blood, sampled less than 30 months after vaccination. This clonotype originated in a man aged 45 to 70 who received an inactivated influenza vaccine. The chain employs TRBV4-2 and TRBJ2-3, with 9 positions matching TRBD1. The CDR3 loop is CASSQNPGQGADTQYF. In DNA form, the CDR3 reads TGTGCCAGCAGCCAGAACCCGGGACAGGGAGCCGATACGCAGTATTTT.